These 13 T cell receptor beta chains were sequenced from one sample in a study of blood T cells in healthy people across ages. Combining a sample-barcoded 5' primer with a J-beta primer mix, a second PCR ran for roughly 7 to 12 cycles. From the 5' RACE reads, TCRdb called clonotypes with MiXCR, one entry per CDR3 protein. The table records 600,000 or so distinct CDR3 sequences, roughly 31% of them present only once. The sequenced sample consisted of blood. These receptor sequences come from a woman aged 80 or over in good health.

This clonotype has a count of ten or more. The rearrangement uses TRBV28 and TRBJ2-1; 10 nucleotides match TRBD2. CDR3 length equals 16 residues. Germline V gene data show CDR1 as MDHEN and CDR2 as SYDVKM. With 4 bases clipped from V and 7 bases from J, the junction kept 10 bases outside the gene matches. CDR3: CASSSSGGADRNEQFF. CDR3 DNA sequence: TGTGCCAGCAGTTCCAGCGGGGGGGCCGACCGAAATGAGCAGTTCTTC.

This clonotype came up a few times. This chain links TRBV20-1 with TRBJ1-4, with 8 positions matching TRBD1. The length of the CDR3 is 15 residues. Per the germline V gene, CDR1 is DFQATT and CDR2 is SNEGSKA (reference sequence). V lost 5 bases to trimming and J lost 8 bases; unmatched junction nucleotides: 13. The CDR3 DNA reads TGCAGTGCTTACCACCAGACAGGGGCAAGGGAAAAACTGTTTTTT. This codes for CSAYHQTGAREKLFF.

The chain combines TRBV20-1 with TRBJ2-1, with 7 bases that match TRBD2. Trimming removed 3 bases from V and 6 bases from J; junction bases left unmatched: 8. Germline lookup yields CDR1 DFQATT and CDR2 SNEGSKA (reference sequence). This CDR3 region has 14 residues. The CDR3 region is CSASKTPSGNEQFF. CDR3 in DNA: TGCAGTGCTAGCAAGACGCCTAGCGGCAATGAGCAGTTCTTC.

This clonotype has more than one count but fewer than ten. The chain is built from TRBV20-1 and TRBJ2-3; D assignment may be TRBD1 or TRBD2 (5 bases each). Trimming removed 0 bases at V and 6 bases at J, with 16 bases between. The germline gives CDR1 DFQATT, CDR2 SNEGSKA (reference sequence). CDR3 length equals 15 residues. In DNA, the CDR3 is TGCAGTGCTAGAGATGGGGGTGGGGCCCAGGATACGCAGTATTTT. Amino acids: CSARDGGGAQDTQYF.

This clonotype turned up a few times. A read error is possible here, since a much larger clone lies one base away. The chain combines TRBV20-1 with TRBJ1-1; no clear D gene. V was clipped by 0 bases and J by 6 bases, with 11 bases between them. The CDR3 has 13 amino acids. CDR1 is DFQATT and CDR2 is SNEGSKA in the germline V gene (reference sequence). Here the CDR3 reads CSARERGSSEAFF. In nucleotides, the CDR3 is TGCAGTGCTAGAGAGCGGGGATCCTCTGAAGCTTTCTTT.

This clonotype was found many times. The chain employs TRBV27 and TRBJ2-1; 10 positions agree with TRBD1. The V gene end was trimmed by 7 bases and the J gene end by 7 bases; junction bases not matched to a gene: 7. This CDR3 comprises 14 residues. Germline-derived CDR1 and CDR2 are MNHEY and SMNVEV (reference sequence). CDR3 coding DNA: TGTGCCAGCACCCGACAGGGGGCATGGAATGAGCAGTTCTTC. It translates to CASTRQGAWNEQFF.

This clonotype has at least ten counts. The chain links TRBV3-1 to TRBJ2-7; D not resolved. In germline, CDR1 is LGHDT, CDR2 YNNKEL (reference sequence). The CDR3 sequence is 14 residues long. Trimming shortened V by 1 base and J by 2 bases, and 9 bases separated the two germline ends. CDR3 bases: TGTGCCAGCAGCCAAGGATTTAAAGCCTACGAGCAGTACTTC. Translated: CASSQGFKAYEQYF.

Comments on this clonotype: A much larger clone lies one base from this, so it may be a read error. The V and J genes are TRBV5-1 and TRBJ2-7; D might be TRBD1 (5 bases). The assigned J gene may be wrong: the sequence end matches TRBJ2-5 better. This CDR3 is 14 amino acids long. Germline assignment: CDR1 SGHRS and CDR2 YFSETQ. The CDR3 loop is CASSLFRGRETQYF. CDR3 DNA sequence: TGCGCCAGCAGCTTGTTTAGGGGCAGAGAGACCCAGTACTTC.

The chain combines TRBV20-1 with TRBJ2-1, with 12 bases that match TRBD2. The V segment lost 5 bases and the J segment 5 bases; nucleotides outside the gene matches: 7. The CDR3 loop spans 15 amino acids. CDR1 and CDR2 from the germline V gene are DFQATT and SNEGSKA (reference sequence). CDR3 sequence (DNA): TGCAGTGCTGAAACGACTAGCGGGGGCCACAATGAGCAGTTCTTC. It specifies CSAETTSGGHNEQFF.

There are many counts of this clonotype. This rearrangement joins TRBV5-6 to TRBJ2-1, with D possibly being TRBD1 or TRBD2 (5 bases each). The V gene's germline CDR1 is SGHDT and CDR2 YYEEEE. The V and J ends lost 0 bases and 6 bases respectively, with 13 bases between them. The CDR3 length is 15 residues. The CDR3 reads CASSLVGTPRNEQFF. Written as DNA, the CDR3 is TGTGCCAGCAGCTTGGTGGGGACCCCCCGCAATGAGCAGTTCTTC.

The chain recombines TRBV5-1 with TRBJ1-5; possible D gene TRBD1, 5 bases. Germline values: CDR1 SGHRS, CDR2 YFSETQ. The length of the CDR3 is 15 residues. V dropped 0 bases and J dropped 3 bases, with 10 bases sitting between them. The CDR3 protein is CASSLAGHNNQPQHF. CDR3 DNA sequence: TGCGCCAGCAGCTTGGCGGGGCACAACAATCAGCCCCAGCATTTT.

On this clonotype: With a much larger clone just one base away, this may be a read error. This chain's CDR3 is CSAGLPRGGSQETQYF. CDR3 in DNA: TGCAGTGCTGGTCTCCCTCGCGGGGGGTCCCAAGAGACCCAGTACTTC. The chain links TRBV20-1 to TRBJ2-5; 8 bases agree with TRBD2. Per the germline V gene, CDR1 is DFQATT and CDR2 is SNEGSKA (reference sequence). The J segment lost 1 base and the V segment lost 5 bases, leaving 12 bases of the junction unmatched. The CDR3 spans 16 residues.

This clonotype was counted many times. The rearrangement joins TRBV9 to TRBJ1-6; no clear D gene. V was trimmed by 4 bases and J by 7 bases, leaving 18 bases between them. Germline V gene data show CDR1 as SGDLS and CDR2 as YYNGEE. The CDR3 consists of 16 residues. The DNA for the CDR3 is TGTGCCAGCAGCACCCCCTCTCCGGGGATGAATTCACCCCTCCACTTT. It encodes CASSTPSPGMNSPLHF. Filled out from reference TRBV9 and TRBJ1-6, the complete variable domain reads DSGVTQTPKHLITATGQRVTLRCSPRSGDLSVYWYQQSLDQGLQFLIQYYNGEERAKGNILERFSAQQFPDLHSELNLSSLELGDSALYFCASSTPSPGMNSPLHFGNGTRLTVT.